One sample yielded the 29 T cell receptor beta chains listed below, sequenced in a study of OX40 agonist ivuxolimab in advanced cancers. Data came from immunoSEQ multiplex PCR; TCRdb stores just in-frame clones and leaves some out. Of about 64,000 clones in the sample, 84% were seen once. The specimen was CD4+ or CD8+ T cells sorted from blood, collected in a trial of the OX40 agonist ivuxolimab. These receptors were taken from an adult with an advanced solid tumor such as melanoma, head and neck, liver or kidney cancer.

This chain connects TRBV7-6 to TRBJ2-3; D is undetermined. Trimming stripped 5 bases from V and 0 bases from J, with 12 bases between. Germline CDR1 and CDR2: SGHVS and FNYEAQ. There are 15 residues in the CDR3. In DNA form, the CDR3 reads TGTGCCAGCAGCGTTACGACCTATAGCACAGATACGCAGTATTTT. Protein product: CASSVTTYSTDTQYF.

The chain combines TRBV7-2 with TRBJ2-7, with D perhaps matching TRBD2 (7 bases). V gave up 2 bases and J gave up 7 bases, with 21 bases separating them. Germline loops: CDR1 SGHTA, CDR2 FQGNSA. The CDR3 consists of 16 residues. The CDR3 DNA reads TGTGCCAGCAGCTTAAGGGTGGCGGGGGCCTTGGGGGAGCAGTACTTC. This encodes CASSLRVAGALGEQYF.

The rearrangement links TRBV5-1 to TRBJ1-1; 7 nucleotides line up with TRBD1. Germline CDR1 and CDR2: SGHRS and YFSETQ. The CDR3 loop spans 14 amino acids. The V segment lost 0 bases and the J segment 5 bases; nucleotides outside the gene matches: 4. The CDR3 loop is CASSLDRGSTEAFF. CDR3 coding DNA: TGCGCCAGCAGCTTGGACAGGGGCTCGACTGAAGCTTTCTTT.

The chain links TRBV27 to TRBJ1-1, with a possible D match to TRBD1 (5 bases). The V gene lost 6 bases and the J gene lost 1 base, with 9 bases spanning the gap. Looked up from germline, CDR1 is MNHEY and CDR2 is SMNVEV (reference sequence). CDR3 length: 13 amino acids. CDR3 loop: CASRATGNTEAFF. The CDR3 DNA reads TGTGCCAGCAGGGCCACAGGGAACACTGAAGCTTTCTTT.

This chain links TRBV4-1 with TRBJ2-3; TRBD1 aligns across 8 bases. The V and J ends lost 2 bases and 2 bases, in that order; junction bases with no gene match: 9. Germline V gives CDR1 MGHRA, CDR2 YSYEKL. This CDR3 has 17 amino acids. This chain's CDR3 is CASSQQRGTGDTDTQYF. The DNA of the CDR3 is TGCGCCAGCAGCCAACAAAGGGGGACAGGAGACACAGATACGCAGTATTTT.

This clone was detected once. V and J are TRBV7-2 and TRBJ2-2; possible D gene TRBD2, 5 bases. Looked up from germline, CDR1 is SGHTA and CDR2 is FQGNSA. V lost 10 bases and J 9 bases, leaving 36 bases between the germline ends. The CDR3 is made up of 19 amino acids. The CDR3 sequence: CATSGNSPWEYRGARELFF. The CDR3 bases are TGTGCCACCTCCGGGAACTCCCCTTGGGAGTACCGGGGAGCCCGGGAGCTGTTTTTT.

The genes are TRBV5-1 and TRBJ1-3, with D possibly matching TRBD1 (6 bases). CDR1 is SGHRS and CDR2 is YFSETQ in the germline V gene. V gave up 0 bases and J gave up 1 base, with 14 bases separating them. This CDR3 spans 17 amino acids. The CDR3 region has the DNA TGCGCCAGCAGCTTGGGGGCAGGGGATGGTTCTGGAAACACCATATATTTT. It specifies CASSLGAGDGSGNTIYF.

This chain joins TRBV4-1 and TRBJ2-2; no firm D call. The length of the CDR3 is 15 residues. Germline V gene sequence: CDR1 MGHRA, CDR2 YSYEKL. V was cut by 5 bases and J by 5 bases, with 15 bases left in between. The CDR3 bases are TGCGCCAGCAGCTCCATCGCTACCACGACCGGGGAGCTGTTTTTT. Protein: CASSSIATTTGELFF.

This clone appeared once. The V and J genes are TRBV30 and TRBJ2-1; 7 nucleotides match TRBD2. V lost 3 bases to trimming and J lost 8 bases; unmatched junction nucleotides: 10. Per the germline V gene, CDR1 is GTSNPN and CDR2 is SVGIG (reference sequence). CDR3 size: 14 residues. The CDR3, as DNA: TGTGCCTGGAGGGGGATTAGCGGGTCCTATGAGCAGTTCTTC. Protein product: CAWRGISGSYEQFF.

This chain uses TRBV5-6 with TRBJ2-7; tentative D call: TRBD2 (5 bases). The CDR3 has 17 amino acids. Germline CDR1 reads SGHDT; CDR2 reads YYEEEE. Trimming left V 1 base short and J 0 bases short, with 17 bases between. This chain's CDR3 is CASSLSRGWVPSYEQYF. The CDR3 coding sequence is TGTGCCAGCAGCTTGTCCCGAGGGTGGGTTCCCTCCTACGAGCAGTACTTC.

V is TRBV6-5 and J is TRBJ1-1; D remains unclear. CDR1 is MNHEY, CDR2 SVGAGI, per germline. CDR3 length: 13 residues. Trimming took 2 bases from V and 4 from J, leaving 8 bases between them. The CDR3 spells CASSYQPGTEAFF. The CDR3 nucleotides are TGTGCCAGCAGTTACCAGCCAGGCACTGAAGCTTTCTTT.

The V gene is TRBV2, the J gene TRBJ1-1; 7 bases fit TRBD1. The CDR3 runs to 14 residues. Trimming removed 6 bases from V and 0 bases from J; junction bases left unmatched: 4. Per germline, CDR1 SNHLY and CDR2 FYNNEI. The CDR3 DNA is TGTGCCAGCAGGGGGACAGTTTTGAACACTGAAGCTTTCTTT. Translating gives CASRGTVLNTEAFF.

The V call is TRBV6-1, the J call TRBJ2-1; TRBD1 is a possible D gene (6 bases). The length of the CDR3 is 15 residues. V lost 6 bases and J lost 2, with 14 bases in between. The germline V gene encodes CDR1 MNHNS and CDR2 SASEGT. As DNA, the CDR3 is TGTGCCAGCAGCCGCCCGAGGACAGCCTACAATGAGCAGTTCTTC. Amino acids: CASSRPRTAYNEQFF.

V and J are TRBV5-6 and TRBJ1-5; 11 bases map to TRBD1. The CDR3 contains 14 residues. Germline CDR1 and CDR2: SGHDT and YYEEEE. Losses at the gene ends were 4 bases for V and 7 bases for J; bases not matched to a gene: 4. The CDR3 loop is CASSIWTGGQPQHF. The CDR3 DNA reads as TGTGCCAGCAGCATATGGACAGGGGGCCAGCCCCAGCATTTT. Based on the CDR3 plus reference TRBV5-6 and TRBJ1-5, the full variable domain is DAGVTQSPTHLIKTRGQQVTLRCSPKSGHDTVSWYQQALGQGPQFIFQYYEEEERQRGNFPDRFSGHQFPNYSSELNVNALLLGDSALYLCASSIWTGGQPQHFGDGTRLSIL.

The chain uses TRBV7-6 and TRBJ2-1; 8 positions match TRBD1. Germline V lookup: CDR1 SGHVS, CDR2 FNYEAQ. Germline trimming cut 1 base from V and 8 bases from J; bases unmatched to any gene: 7. The CDR3 runs to 15 residues. The CDR3 DNA sequence: TGTGCCAGCAGCTTAGGGTCGACAGGGGTGGATGAGCAGTTCTTC. Translating it yields CASSLGSTGVDEQFF.

V and J are TRBV5-6 and TRBJ1-2, with 12 bases identical to TRBD1. V was pared by 0 bases and J by 4 bases, with 10 bases of the junction left unmatched. There are 18 residues in the CDR3. Germline V CDR1 and CDR2: SGHDT, YYEEEE. CDR3 coding DNA: TGTGCCAGCAGCTTGGGATGGGACAGGGGGCTTCGTGGCTATGGCTACACCTTC. Its translation is CASSLGWDRGLRGYGYTF.

This chain links TRBV18 with TRBJ1-2; TRBD1 matches 10 bases. The germline gives CDR1 KGHSH, CDR2 LQKENI. The CDR3 is 17 amino acids. V trimming: 3 bases; J trimming: 2 bases; junction bases outside the gene matches: 9. The CDR3 DNA sequence: TGTGCCAGCTCACCTCGGGGGACAGGGGTAGAAAACTATGGCTACACCTTC. Amino acid sequence: CASSPRGTGVENYGYTF. The full variable domain, completed using reference TRBV18 and TRBJ1-2, is NAGVMQNPRHLVRRRGQEARLRCSPMKGHSHVYWYRQLPEEGLKFMVYLQKENIIDESGMPKERFSAEFPKEGPSILRIQQVVRGDSAAYFCASSPRGTGVENYGYTFGSGTRLTVV.

J is TRBJ2-2 and V is TRBV7-2; D is perhaps TRBD1 or TRBD2 (5 bases each). V was cut by 4 bases and J by 7 bases, with 7 bases left in between. Germline V gene sequence: CDR1 SGHTA, CDR2 FQGNSA. The CDR3 length is 12 residues. The CDR3 loop is CASSWGNGELFF. The CDR3 nucleotides are TGTGCCAGCAGCTGGGGGAACGGGGAGCTGTTTTTT.

Here the CDR3 DNA reads TGTGCCAGCTCGGAGGGGGTAGAGACCCAGTACTTC. Protein: CASSEGVETQYF. This chain uses TRBV6-5 with TRBJ2-5; D may be TRBD1 or TRBD2 (6 bases each). Germline V gene lookup returns CDR1 MNHEY and CDR2 SVGAGI. The CDR3 totals 12 residues. V lost 8 bases to trimming and J lost 4 bases, with 11 bases between them.

This sequence joins TRBV6-1 and TRBJ1-1; TRBD1 might be the D (5 bases). The V and J ends lost 8 bases and 1 base respectively, with 11 bases between them. The germline gives CDR1 MNHNS, CDR2 SASEGT. The CDR3 has 13 amino acids. The DNA for the CDR3 is TGTGCCAGCCGTGGGACGGCGAACACTGAAGCTTTCTTT. Amino acid sequence: CASRGTANTEAFF.

This clone was recorded only once. The rearrangement joins TRBV7-8 to TRBJ2-3; D is undetermined. In germline, CDR1 is SGHVS, CDR2 FQNEAQ. Trimming cost V 1 base and J 3 bases, with 11 bases left between them. The CDR3 totals 15 residues. CDR3 coding DNA: TGTGCCAGCAGCTTAGTGCCAGTATCGACAGATACGCAGTATTTT. Translated: CASSLVPVSTDTQYF. The variable domain in full, completed from reference TRBV7-8 and TRBJ2-3, reads GAGVSQSPRYKVAKRGQDVALRCDPISGHVSLFWYQQALGQGPEFLTYFQNEAQLDKSGLPSDRFFAERPEGSVSTLKIQRTQQEDSAVYLCASSLVPVSTDTQYFGPGTRLTVL.

This chain links TRBV6-5 with TRBJ2-7; 10 bases are a match to TRBD2. The V and J ends lost 5 bases and 4 bases, in that order; junction bases with no gene match: 5. Per germline, CDR1 MNHEY and CDR2 SVGAGI. This CDR3 region has 14 residues. The CDR3 coding sequence is TGTGCCAGCAGTCCCCAGCGGGAGGGGTACGAGCAGTACTTC. Amino acid sequence: CASSPQREGYEQYF.

J is TRBJ2-7 and V is TRBV5-1; no clear D gene. V was pared by 5 bases and J by 2 bases, with 17 bases between. Per germline, CDR1 SGHRS and CDR2 YFSETQ. The CDR3 is 15 residues long. CDR3 coding DNA: TGCGCCAGCAGGGAGCCTCAGCGTTCGCCCTACGAGCAGTACTTC. Translated, it gives CASREPQRSPYEQYF.

V and J are TRBV7-9 and TRBJ2-7; the D gene could be TRBD1 or TRBD2 (5 bases each). The CDR3 runs to 13 residues. The germline CDR1 and CDR2 sequences are SEHNR and FQNEAQ (reference sequence). V lost 1 base, J lost 6 bases, and 10 bases lay in between. CDR3 protein: CASSLVGLAEQYF. In DNA form, the CDR3 reads TGTGCCAGCAGCTTAGTGGGGCTAGCCGAGCAGTACTTC. The full variable domain, rest sourced from reference TRBV7-9 and TRBJ2-7, is DTGVSQNPRHKITKRGQNVTFRCDPISEHNRLYWYRQTLGQGPEFLTYFQNEAQLEKSRLLSDRFSAERPKGSFSTLEIQRTEQGDSAMYLCASSLVGLAEQYFGPGTRLTVT.

The chain recombines TRBV12-5 with TRBJ2-1; 12 bases align to TRBD2. With 6 bases clipped from V and 4 bases from J, the junction kept 4 bases outside the gene matches. CDR3 length: 15 amino acids. The germline V gene encodes CDR1 LGHNT and CDR2 FRNRAP. The CDR3 DNA reads as TGTGCTAGTGGCTCCACTAGCGGGGGGTACAATGAGCAGTTCTTC. Translated, it gives CASGSTSGGYNEQFF. The full variable domain, its missing parts supplied by reference TRBV12-5 and TRBJ2-1, is DARVTQTPRHKVTEMGQEVTMRCQPILGHNTVFWYRQTMMQGLELLAYFRNRAPLDDSGMPKDRFSAEMPDATLATLKIQPSEPRDSAVYFCASGSTSGGYNEQFFGPGTRLTVL.

The genes are TRBV29-1 and TRBJ1-2; 7 bases map to TRBD1. Per the germline V gene, CDR1 is SQVTM and CDR2 is ANQGSEA. This CDR3 has 11 residues. J gave up 4 bases and V 4 bases, and 0 bases lay outside the gene matches. For the CDR3, the DNA is TGCAGCGTTGGGGACAGCTATGGCTACACCTTC. Protein product: CSVGDSYGYTF. Full variable domain (remainder filled in from reference TRBV29-1 and TRBJ1-2): SAVISQKPSRDICQRGTSLTIQCQVDSQVTMMFWYRQQPGQSLTLIATANQGSEATYESGFVIDKFPISRPNLTFSTLTVSNMSPEDSSIYLCSVGDSYGYTFGSGTRLTVV.

The J gene is TRBJ1-3, the V gene TRBV6-5; 7 bases align to TRBD1. Trimming cost V 0 bases and J 8 bases; bases outside gene matches: 1. This CDR3 has 13 residues. Germline loops: CDR1 MNHEY, CDR2 SVGAGI. In nucleotides, the CDR3 is TGTGCCAGCAGTTACTCAGGGACAGACACCATATATTTT. Translated, it gives CASSYSGTDTIYF.

This chain joins TRBV27 and TRBJ1-5; perhaps TRBD1 as D (5 bases). V lost 5 bases to trimming and J lost 7 bases, with 12 bases between them. This CDR3 has 13 amino acids. Per germline, CDR1 MNHEY and CDR2 SMNVEV (reference sequence). The CDR3 nucleotides read TGTGCCAGCAGTACTCCACAGGCCCAGCCCCAGCATTTT. Amino acids: CASSTPQAQPQHF.

The V gene is TRBV5-1, the J gene TRBJ1-5, with 7 bases that match TRBD1. V lost 0 bases to trimming and J lost 4 bases; unmatched junction nucleotides: 4. Germline assignment: CDR1 SGHRS and CDR2 YFSETQ. This CDR3 has 15 amino acids. CDR3 amino acids: CASSLAGQVNQPQHF. For the CDR3, the DNA is TGCGCCAGCAGCTTGGCCGGACAGGTAAATCAGCCCCAGCATTTT.